The 14 T cell receptor beta chains given below trace back to one sample, sequenced in a study of T cell changes during pregnancy in multiple sclerosis. Sequenced by immunoSEQ multiplex PCR; TCRdb stores in-frame clones only, minus some. The sample contains over 55,000 clones, around 92% of which appear only once. Material: peripheral blood, obtained in the first trimester of pregnancy. The receptors shown here come from a female donor with multiple sclerosis, enrolled in a pregnancy study.

This clone appeared once. This chain connects TRBV27 to TRBJ2-1, with unresolved D. CDR3 length: 13 amino acids. The germline V gene has CDR1 MNHEY and CDR2 SMNVEV (reference sequence). This CDR3 reads CGAGQSSYNEQFF. DNA for the CDR3: TGTGGGGCTGGGCAGTCATCCTACAATGAGCAGTTCTTC.

This sequence joins TRBV20-1 and TRBJ2-3, with D possibly being TRBD1 (6 bases). V lost 6 bases and J 3 bases, leaving 7 bases between the germline ends. The CDR3 is made up of 11 amino acids. CDR1 and CDR2 (germline): DFQATT, SNEGSKA (reference sequence). CDR3 coding DNA: TGCAGTGCCGGACAGACAGATACGCAGTATTTT. It codes for CSAGQTDTQYF.

The chain combines TRBV15 with TRBJ2-1; the D gene is possibly TRBD1 (6 bases). CDR1 LNHNV and CDR2 YYDKDF come from the germline V gene (reference sequence). V was shortened by 3 bases and J by 9 bases, with 12 bases between the two germline ends. CDR3 length equals 13 residues. This chain's CDR3 is CATSSQQGAEQFF. The DNA for the CDR3 is TGTGCCACCAGCAGTCAACAGGGAGCTGAGCAGTTCTTC. The full variable domain, with the rest looked up from reference TRBV15 and TRBJ2-1, is DAMVIQNPRYQVTQFGKPVTLSCSQTLNHNVMYWYQQKSSQAPKLLFHYYDKDFNNEADTPDNFQSRRPNTSFCFLDIRSPGLGDTAMYLCATSSQQGAEQFFGPGTRLTVL.

The V call is TRBV5-6, the J call TRBJ1-5; D might be TRBD1 (6 bases). V was trimmed by 10 bases and J by 7 bases, leaving 27 bases between them. CDR3 length: 16 residues. Germline V CDR1 and CDR2: SGHDT, YYEEEE. The CDR3 DNA sequence: TGTGCCTCCACCCGATGGGGGGGGCTAGGGGAGCAGCCCCAGCATTTT. It codes for CASTRWGGLGEQPQHF.

This chain joins TRBV4-1 and TRBJ2-5; TRBD2 matches at 7 bases. The CDR3 covers 15 residues. Germline values: CDR1 MGHRA, CDR2 YSYEKL. Unmatched junction bases numbered 4, after V lost 1 base and J lost 2 bases. CDR3 DNA: TGCGCCAGCAGCCAAGGGGGGGGAAGGCAAGAGACCCAGTACTTC. It is translated as CASSQGGGRQETQYF.

The chain is built from TRBV27 and TRBJ2-2, with 9 bases identical to TRBD2. The CDR3 loop spans 18 amino acids. J lost 0 bases, V lost 3 bases, and 8 bases had no gene match. The germline V gene has CDR1 MNHEY and CDR2 SMNVEV (reference sequence). The CDR3 loop is CASSFWTSETSNTGELFF. In DNA, the CDR3 is TGTGCCAGCAGTTTTTGGACTAGCGAGACTTCGAACACCGGGGAGCTGTTTTTT.

The chain uses TRBV29-1 and TRBJ1-1; the match to TRBD1 covers 10 bases. V dropped 4 bases and J dropped 2; count of bases not matched to a gene: 4. Per germline, CDR1 SQVTM and CDR2 ANQGSEA. This CDR3 region has 14 residues. The CDR3 bases are TGCAGCGTTGCGACAGGGGGCCTAAACACTGAAGCTTTCTTT. Protein product: CSVATGGLNTEAFF.

The chain employs TRBV19 and TRBJ1-5; D remains ambiguous. CDR1 and CDR2 (germline): LNHDA, SQIVND (reference sequence). V was cut by 6 bases and J by 1 base, with 10 bases left in between. The CDR3 has 14 amino acids. This chain's CDR3 is CASSTELSNQPQHF. The CDR3 region has the DNA TGTGCCAGTAGCACTGAATTAAGCAATCAGCCCCAGCATTTT.

This chain uses TRBV12-5 with TRBJ2-4, with 11 positions matching TRBD1. V lost 4 bases and J lost 8; bases outside the gene matches: 7. Germline CDR1 is LGHNT and CDR2 is FRNRAP. The length of the CDR3 is 15 residues. The DNA for the CDR3 is TGTGCTAGTGGTTCGATCAGGGGACAGGGGGACATTCAGTACTTC. It specifies CASGSIRGQGDIQYF.

The chain links TRBV5-8 to TRBJ1-2; D unclear. The CDR3 covers 14 residues. Germline V gene lookup returns CDR1 SGHTS and CDR2 YDEGEE. The germline V and J ends were trimmed by 5 bases and 3 bases, with 14 bases remaining between them. The CDR3 here is CASSQTGIHYGYTF. CDR3 nucleotide sequence: TGTGCCAGCAGTCAAACGGGGATCCACTATGGCTACACCTTC.

J is TRBJ2-7 and V is TRBV7-2, with 10 bases that match TRBD2. The junction had 5 bases not matched to a gene; V was cut back by 4 bases and J by 2 bases. The CDR3 has 15 residues. CDR1 is SGHTA and CDR2 is FQGNSA in the germline V gene. CDR3 amino acids: CASSSRTSGPYEQYF. Written as DNA, the CDR3 is TGTGCCAGCAGCTCACGGACTAGCGGACCCTACGAGCAGTACTTC.

The chain employs TRBV12-5 and TRBJ1-1; possibly TRBD1 for D (5 bases). From germline, CDR1 is LGHNT and CDR2 FRNRAP. CDR3 size: 16 residues. V was trimmed by 0 bases and J by 4 bases, leaving 15 bases between them. CDR3 nucleotide sequence: TGTGCTAGTGGTTTGGTAGCCGGGGGATACGGCACTGAAGCTTTCTTT. Amino acid sequence: CASGLVAGGYGTEAFF.

The rearrangement joins TRBV28 to TRBJ2-7; the match to TRBD1 covers 8 bases. V was pared by 5 bases and J by 0 bases, with 9 bases of the junction left unmatched. The germline gives CDR1 MDHEN, CDR2 SYDVKM. The CDR3 runs to 16 residues. DNA for the CDR3: TGTGCCAGCAGTCCAGGACAGGGATTAAGCTCCTACGAGCAGTACTTC. Its protein is CASSPGQGLSSYEQYF.

The chain combines TRBV27 with TRBJ2-7, with TRBD2 matching over 7 bases. The ends lost 0 bases at V and 2 bases at J; junction bases unmatched: 1. This CDR3 contains 14 residues. The V gene's germline CDR1 is MNHEY and CDR2 SMNVEV (reference sequence). CDR3: CASSLSAGAYEQYF. The CDR3 nucleotides read TGTGCCAGCAGTTTATCGGCGGGGGCCTACGAGCAGTACTTC.